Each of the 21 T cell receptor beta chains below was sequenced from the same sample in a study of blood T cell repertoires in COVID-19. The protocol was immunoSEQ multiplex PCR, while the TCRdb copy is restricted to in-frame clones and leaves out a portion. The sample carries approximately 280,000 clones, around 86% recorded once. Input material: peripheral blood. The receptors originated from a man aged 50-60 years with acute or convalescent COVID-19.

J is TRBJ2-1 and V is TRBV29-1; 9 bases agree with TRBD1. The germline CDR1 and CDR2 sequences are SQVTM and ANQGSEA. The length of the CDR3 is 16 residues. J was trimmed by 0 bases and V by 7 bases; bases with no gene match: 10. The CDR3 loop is CSAELGTGSSYNEQFF. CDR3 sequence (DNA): TGCAGCGCCGAGTTGGGGACAGGGAGCTCCTACAATGAGCAGTTCTTC.

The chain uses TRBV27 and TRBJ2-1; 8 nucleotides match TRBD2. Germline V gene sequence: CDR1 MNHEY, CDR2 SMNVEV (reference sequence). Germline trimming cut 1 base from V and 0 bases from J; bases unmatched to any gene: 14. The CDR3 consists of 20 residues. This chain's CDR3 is CASSLYLGLGVQPSYNEQFF. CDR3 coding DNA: TGTGCCAGCAGTTTATATTTGGGACTAGGGGTTCAACCCTCCTACAATGAGCAGTTCTTC.

The CDR3 nucleotides read TGTGTCTCGGGGAACACAGATACGCAGTATTTT. This codes for CVSGNTDTQYF. The rearrangement links TRBV7-6 to TRBJ2-3, with a possible D match to TRBD2 (5 bases). Germline V gene lookup returns CDR1 SGHVS and CDR2 FNYEAQ. The CDR3 loop spans 11 amino acids.

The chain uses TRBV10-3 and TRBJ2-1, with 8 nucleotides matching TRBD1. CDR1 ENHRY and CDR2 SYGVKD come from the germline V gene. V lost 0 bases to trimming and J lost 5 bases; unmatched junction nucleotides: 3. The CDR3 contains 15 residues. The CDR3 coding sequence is TGTGCCATCAGTGAGTCGCAGGGGGCCCACAATGAGCAGTTCTTC. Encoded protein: CAISESQGAHNEQFF.

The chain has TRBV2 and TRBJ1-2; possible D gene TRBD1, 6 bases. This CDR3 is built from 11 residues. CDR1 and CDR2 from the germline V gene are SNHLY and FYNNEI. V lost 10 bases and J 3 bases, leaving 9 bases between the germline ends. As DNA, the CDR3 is TGTGCCACCTCAGGGGACTATGGCTACACCTTC. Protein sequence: CATSGDYGYTF.

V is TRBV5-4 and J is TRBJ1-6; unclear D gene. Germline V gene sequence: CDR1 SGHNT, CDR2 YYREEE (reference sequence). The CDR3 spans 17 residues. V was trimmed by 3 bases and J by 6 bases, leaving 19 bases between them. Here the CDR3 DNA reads TGTGCCAGCAGCTCAGGAGTGAGGACTAAGGGTAATTCACCCCTCCACTTT. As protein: CASSSGVRTKGNSPLHF.

The CDR3 sequence is CASSSAGGPNEQFF. CDR3 nucleotide sequence: TGTGCCAGCAGCTCCGCGGGGGGGCCTAATGAGCAGTTCTTC. The genes are TRBV13 and TRBJ2-1; 9 nucleotides agree with TRBD2. This CDR3 region has 14 residues. Germline CDR1 PRHDT, CDR2 FYEKMQ (reference sequence). The junction had 5 bases not matched to a gene; V was cut back by 4 bases and J by 7 bases.

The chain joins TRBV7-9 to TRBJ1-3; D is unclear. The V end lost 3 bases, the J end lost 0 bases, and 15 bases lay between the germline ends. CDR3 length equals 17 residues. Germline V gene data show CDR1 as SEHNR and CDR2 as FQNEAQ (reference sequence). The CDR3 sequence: CASSLPSRGSSGNTIYF. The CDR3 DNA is TGTGCCAGCAGCTTGCCAAGTCGGGGTAGCTCTGGAAACACCATATATTTT.

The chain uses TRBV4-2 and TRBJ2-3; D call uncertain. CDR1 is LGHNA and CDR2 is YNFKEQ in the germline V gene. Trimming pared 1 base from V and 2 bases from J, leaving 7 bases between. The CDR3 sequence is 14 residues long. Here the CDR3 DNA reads TGTGCCAGCAGCCAAGGGGCAGACACAGATACGCAGTATTTT. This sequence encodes CASSQGADTDTQYF.

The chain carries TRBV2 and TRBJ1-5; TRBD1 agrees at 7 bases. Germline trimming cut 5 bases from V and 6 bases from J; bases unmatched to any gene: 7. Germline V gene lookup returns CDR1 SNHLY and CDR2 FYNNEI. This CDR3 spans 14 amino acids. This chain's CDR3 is CASSQGGAGQPQHF. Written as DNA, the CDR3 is TGTGCCAGCAGTCAGGGGGGCGCGGGTCAGCCCCAGCATTTT. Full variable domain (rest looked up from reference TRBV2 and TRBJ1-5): EPEVTQTPSHQVTQMGQEVILRCVPISNHLYFYWYRQILGQKVEFLVSFYNNEISEKSEIFDDQFSVERPDGSNFTLKIRSTKLEDSAMYFCASSQGGAGQPQHFGDGTRLSIL.

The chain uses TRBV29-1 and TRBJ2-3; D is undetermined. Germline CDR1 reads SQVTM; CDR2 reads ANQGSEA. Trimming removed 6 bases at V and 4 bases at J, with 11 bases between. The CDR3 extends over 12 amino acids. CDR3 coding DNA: TGCAGCGTGGGCCGGTTGTCAGATACGCAGTATTTT. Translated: CSVGRLSDTQYF.

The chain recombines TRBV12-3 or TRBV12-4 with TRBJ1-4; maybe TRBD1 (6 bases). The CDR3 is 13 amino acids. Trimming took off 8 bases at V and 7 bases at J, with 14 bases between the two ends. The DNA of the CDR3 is TGTGCCAGCTCTCTAAGGGGGGGTGAAAAACTGTTTTTT. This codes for CASSLRGGEKLFF.

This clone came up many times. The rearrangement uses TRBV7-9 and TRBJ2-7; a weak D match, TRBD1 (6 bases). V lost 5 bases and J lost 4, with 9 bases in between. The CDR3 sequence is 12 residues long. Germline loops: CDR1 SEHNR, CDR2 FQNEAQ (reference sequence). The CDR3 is CASSPRGYEQYF. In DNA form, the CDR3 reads TGTGCCAGCAGCCCCAGGGGATACGAGCAGTACTTC.

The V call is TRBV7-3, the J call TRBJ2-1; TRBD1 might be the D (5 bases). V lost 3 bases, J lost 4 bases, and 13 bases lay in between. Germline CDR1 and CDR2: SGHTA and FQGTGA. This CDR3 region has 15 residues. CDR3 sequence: CASSFLAGRYNEQFF. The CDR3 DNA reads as TGTGCCAGCAGCTTCCTTGCAGGGCGTTACAATGAGCAGTTCTTC.

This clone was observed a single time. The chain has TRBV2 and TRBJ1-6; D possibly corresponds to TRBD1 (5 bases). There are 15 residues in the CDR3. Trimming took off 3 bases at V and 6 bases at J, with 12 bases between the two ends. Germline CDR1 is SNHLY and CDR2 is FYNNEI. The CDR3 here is CASSDRDWSNSPLHF. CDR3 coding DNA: TGTGCCAGCAGTGATAGGGACTGGAGTAATTCACCCCTCCACTTT.

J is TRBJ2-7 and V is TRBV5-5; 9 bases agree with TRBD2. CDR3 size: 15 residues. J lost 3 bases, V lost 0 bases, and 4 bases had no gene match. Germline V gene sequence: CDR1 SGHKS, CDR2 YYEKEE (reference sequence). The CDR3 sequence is CASSLALAGFYEQYF. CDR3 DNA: TGTGCCAGCAGCTTGGCTCTAGCGGGGTTCTACGAGCAGTACTTC.

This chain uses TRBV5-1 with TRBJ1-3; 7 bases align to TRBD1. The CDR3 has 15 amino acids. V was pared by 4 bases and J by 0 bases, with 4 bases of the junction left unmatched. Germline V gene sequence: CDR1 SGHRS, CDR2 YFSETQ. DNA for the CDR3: TGCGCCAGCAGCCGAACAGGGGACTCTGGAAACACCATATATTTT. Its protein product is CASSRTGDSGNTIYF.

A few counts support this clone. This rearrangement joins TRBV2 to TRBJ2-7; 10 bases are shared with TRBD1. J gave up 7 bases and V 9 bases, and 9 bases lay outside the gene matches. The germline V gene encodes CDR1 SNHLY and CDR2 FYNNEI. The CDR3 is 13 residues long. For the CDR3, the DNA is TGTGCCAGTTCCGGGACAGGGGTTTTAGAGCAGTACTTC. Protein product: CASSGTGVLEQYF.

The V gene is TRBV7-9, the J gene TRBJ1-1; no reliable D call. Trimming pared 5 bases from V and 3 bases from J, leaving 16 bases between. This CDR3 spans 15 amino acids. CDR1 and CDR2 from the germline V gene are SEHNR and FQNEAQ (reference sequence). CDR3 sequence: CASSPPRPRDTEAFF. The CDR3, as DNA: TGTGCCAGCAGCCCCCCCAGGCCGCGGGACACTGAAGCTTTCTTT.

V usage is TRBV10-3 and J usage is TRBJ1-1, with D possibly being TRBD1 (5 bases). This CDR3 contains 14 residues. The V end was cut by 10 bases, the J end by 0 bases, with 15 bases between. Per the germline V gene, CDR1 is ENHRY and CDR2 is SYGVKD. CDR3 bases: TGTGCCACCAGGGACGGAGGTTTGAACACTGAAGCTTTCTTT. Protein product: CATRDGGLNTEAFF.

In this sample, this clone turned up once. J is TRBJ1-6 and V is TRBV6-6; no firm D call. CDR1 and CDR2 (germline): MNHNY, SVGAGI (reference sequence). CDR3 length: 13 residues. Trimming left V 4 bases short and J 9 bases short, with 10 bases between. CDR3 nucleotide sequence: TGTGCCAGCAGTTTGGCCCGGGGTTCACCCCTCCACTTT. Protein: CASSLARGSPLHF.